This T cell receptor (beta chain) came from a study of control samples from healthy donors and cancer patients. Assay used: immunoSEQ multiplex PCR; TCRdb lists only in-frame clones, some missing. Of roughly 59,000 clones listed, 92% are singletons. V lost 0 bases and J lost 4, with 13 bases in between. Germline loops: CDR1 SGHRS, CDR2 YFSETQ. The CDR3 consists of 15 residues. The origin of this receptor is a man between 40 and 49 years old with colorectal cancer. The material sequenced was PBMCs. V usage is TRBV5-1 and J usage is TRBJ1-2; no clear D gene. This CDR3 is CASSLAPGSSYGYTF. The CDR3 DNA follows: TGCGCCAGCAGCTTGGCACCCGGCAGCAGCTATGGCTACACCTTC.